The next 5 T cell receptor beta chains were all read from a single sample in a study of T cell responses to AZD1222 COVID-19 vaccine. Assay used: immunoSEQ multiplex PCR; TCRdb lists only in-frame clones, some missing. The sample comprises some 120,000 clones, roughly nine tenths of which are singletons, and 1.5% to 1.9% rests with the top ten. The specimen comprised peripheral blood, sampled on day 0 of AZD1222 vaccination. All receptors come from an adult in good health.

The chain is built from TRBV5-6 and TRBJ1-1; D unresolved. This CDR3 is built from 12 residues. Germline assignment: CDR1 SGHDT and CDR2 YYEEEE. Trimming removed 0 bases from V and 2 bases from J, with 2 bases in between. The DNA of the CDR3 is TGTGCCAGCAGCTTGGTTAACACTGAAGCTTTCTTT. The encoded protein is CASSLVNTEAFF.

The V call is TRBV9, the J call TRBJ2-7; the match to TRBD2 covers 8 bases. The CDR3 loop spans 14 amino acids. Per germline, CDR1 SGDLS and CDR2 YYNGEE. V lost 0 bases and J lost 5; bases outside the gene matches: 4. This CDR3 is CASSVGAGGNEQYF. The CDR3 nucleotides are TGTGCCAGCAGCGTAGGGGCGGGAGGTAACGAGCAGTACTTC.

Comments on this clone: One end of the junction is discordant with germline, which a read error may explain. The rearrangement links TRBV19 to TRBJ1-1, with D tentatively TRBD1 (6 bases). The CDR3 spans 12 residues. Germline V gene lookup returns CDR1 LNHDA and CDR2 SQIVND (reference sequence). CDR3 DNA sequence: TGTGCCAGTAGTATGACGGGGGCTGACGCTTTCTTT. Protein product: CASSMTGADAFF.

This chain connects TRBV5-6 to TRBJ2-7; TRBD1 might be the D (6 bases). The V and J ends lost 2 bases and 7 bases respectively, with 16 bases between them. The CDR3 runs to 14 residues. From germline, CDR1 is SGHDT and CDR2 YYEEEE. The DNA of the CDR3 is TGTGCCAGCAGCTTCGGTCCAGGGGAGTGGGAGCAGTACTTC. Amino acids: CASSFGPGEWEQYF.

The V call is TRBV7-9, the J call TRBJ2-3; D perhaps matches TRBD2 (6 bases). The CDR3 runs 16 residues. V lost 4 bases and J lost 4, with 18 bases in between. Germline lookup yields CDR1 SEHNR and CDR2 FQNEAQ (reference sequence). CDR3 sequence: CASSSPRREASDTQYF. CDR3 bases: TGTGCCAGCAGCTCCCCTCGAAGGGAGGCGTCAGATACGCAGTATTTT.